What follows are 28 T cell receptor beta chains derived from one specimen sequenced in a study of blood T cell repertoires in COVID-19. TCRdb keeps only in-frame clones here, not all; method: immunoSEQ multiplex PCR. The repertoire consists of around 70,000 clones, with around 87% occurring once and the leading ten covering roughly 28%. Sequences were obtained from peripheral blood. All receptors derive from a woman aged 80 or older with active or convalescent COVID-19.

This clone has a single count. The J gene is TRBJ2-5, the V gene TRBV7-3, with 8 bases fitting TRBD2. The J segment lost 2 bases and the V segment lost 5 bases, leaving 7 bases of the junction unmatched. The CDR3 is made up of 15 amino acids. The germline gives CDR1 SGHTA, CDR2 FQGTGA. The DNA of the CDR3 is TGTGCCAGCAGCCCCGGGAGGGGCGAACAAGAGACCCAGTACTTC. It encodes CASSPGRGEQETQYF.

This chain uses TRBV7-2 with TRBJ1-6; TRBD1 matches at 9 bases. The CDR3 is made up of 17 amino acids. J lost 9 bases, V lost 3 bases, and 12 bases had no gene match. Looked up from germline, CDR1 is SGHTA and CDR2 is FQGNSA. CDR3 nucleotides: TGTGCCAGCAGCTTTTCTGGACGCGGACAGGGGTTTTCACCCCTCCACTTT. As protein: CASSFSGRGQGFSPLHF.

The chain has TRBV2 and TRBJ1-1, with 9 bases aligning to TRBD1. V trimming: 3 bases; J trimming: 10 bases; junction bases outside the gene matches: 6. Germline loops: CDR1 SNHLY, CDR2 FYNNEI. This CDR3 is built from 13 residues. The CDR3 region is CASSEDRGRRAFF. DNA for the CDR3: TGTGCCAGCAGTGAGGACAGGGGTAGGCGAGCTTTCTTT.

This clone was picked up a small number of times. For the CDR3, the DNA is TGTGCCAGCAATGGCGGGTACAATGAGCAGTTCTTC. The encoded protein is CASNGGYNEQFF. This chain connects TRBV2 to TRBJ2-1, with D possibly being TRBD2 (5 bases). V lost 7 bases, J lost 4 bases, and 8 bases lay in between. This CDR3 region has 12 residues. The germline gives CDR1 SNHLY, CDR2 FYNNEI.

The V and J genes are TRBV6-5 and TRBJ1-4; D is unresolved. The CDR3 runs to 14 residues. CDR1 and CDR2 (germline): MNHEY, SVGAGI. V gave up 4 bases and J gave up 0 bases, with 6 bases separating them. In DNA form, the CDR3 reads TGTGCCAGCAGTTGGGCAGCAACTAATGAAAAACTGTTTTTT. Protein: CASSWAATNEKLFF.

For the CDR3, the DNA is TGCGCCAGCACCCCAACCGGGACAGTGAACAGCTTTTTCCCTGAAGCTTTCTTT. Encoded protein: CASTPTGTVNSFFPEAFF. The chain employs TRBV5-1 and TRBJ1-1; TRBD1 agrees at 7 bases. The CDR3 has 18 residues. Per the germline V gene, CDR1 is SGHRS and CDR2 is YFSETQ. Unmatched junction bases numbered 23, after V lost 6 bases and J lost 6 bases.

V and J are TRBV27 and TRBJ2-6; 10 nucleotides match TRBD1. The CDR3 contains 19 residues. With 5 bases clipped from V and 3 bases from J, the junction kept 13 bases outside the gene matches. Germline CDR1 reads MNHEY; CDR2 reads SMNVEV (reference sequence). CDR3 protein: CASSLAAGTGAFGANVLTF. DNA for the CDR3: TGTGCCAGCAGTCTCGCGGCCGGGACAGGGGCTTTTGGGGCCAACGTCCTGACTTTC. Full variable domain (missing parts from reference TRBV27 and TRBJ2-6): EAQVTQNPRYLITVTGKKLTVTCSQNMNHEYMSWYRQDPGLGLRQIYYSMNVEVTDKGDVPEGYKVSRKEKRNFPLILESPSPNQTSLYFCASSLAAGTGAFGANVLTFGAGSRLTVL.

The CDR3 DNA is TGTGCCAGCAGTCGCGACCTGACGGGGTTGGGGACTAAAGACTATGGCTACACCTTC. Translated: CASSRDLTGLGTKDYGYTF. The rearrangement uses TRBV28 and TRBJ1-2, with D perhaps TRBD1 (5 bases). Per germline, CDR1 MDHEN and CDR2 SYDVKM. Trimming removed 5 bases at V and 3 bases at J, with 28 bases between. This CDR3 is built from 19 residues.

The chain employs TRBV7-8 and TRBJ1-1, with TRBD1 identical over 8 bases. J was trimmed by 1 base and V by 5 bases; bases with no gene match: 3. The CDR3 contains 14 residues. CDR1 and CDR2 from the germline V gene are SGHVS and FQNEAQ. DNA for the CDR3: TGTGCCAGCAGCCCCGGACAGGGGAACACTGAAGCTTTCTTT. As protein: CASSPGQGNTEAFF.

A single count supports this clone. V gene TRBV5-4 combines with J gene TRBJ1-2, with no clear D. The CDR3 extends over 13 amino acids. The ends were cut back, 0 bases at V and 1 base at J, with 4 bases in the middle. Per germline, CDR1 SGHNT and CDR2 YYREEE (reference sequence). DNA for the CDR3: TGTGCCAGCAGCTTGGACATTAACTATGGCTACACCTTC. This encodes CASSLDINYGYTF.

In DNA, the CDR3 is TGTGCCAGCAGCTTAGATTTGGCCACCTCGGGCACTGAAGCTTTCTTT. Translated, it gives CASSLDLATSGTEAFF. The chain recombines TRBV7-2 with TRBJ1-1; D not resolved. Trimming took 1 base from V and 4 from J, leaving 16 bases between them. The germline V gene has CDR1 SGHTA and CDR2 FQGNSA. This CDR3 has 16 amino acids.

V gene TRBV6-2 or TRBV6-3 combines with J gene TRBJ1-2; 7 nucleotides align to TRBD1. J gave up 0 bases and V 5 bases, and 12 bases lay outside the gene matches. This CDR3 region has 17 residues. CDR1 and CDR2 (germline): MNHEY, SVGEGT. CDR3 bases: TGTGCCAGCAGTCCCCGACAGGGTACCTCGTCTAACTATGGCTACACCTTC. Protein product: CASSPRQGTSSNYGYTF.

In the case of this clone: Relative to the germline gene, one junction end is altered; a read error may explain this. The chain has TRBV5-4 and TRBJ2-5, with D possibly matching TRBD2 (5 bases). CDR1 and CDR2 from the germline V gene are SGHNT and YYREEE (reference sequence). The CDR3 loop spans 12 amino acids. The CDR3 DNA follows: TGTGCCAGCAGCTTGGGTGACTTAACTAGGGACTTC. Its translation: CASSLGDLTRDF.

Only a few counts were recorded for this clone. This chain links TRBV5-1 with TRBJ1-2; D may be TRBD1 (5 bases). The CDR3 covers 16 residues. Germline V gives CDR1 SGHRS, CDR2 YFSETQ. Trimming stripped 0 bases from V and 0 bases from J, with 12 bases between. CDR3 coding DNA: TGCGCCAGCAGCTTGGATCCAGGGCCTGCTAACTATGGCTACACCTTC. It yields the protein CASSLDPGPANYGYTF.

This chain links TRBV19 with TRBJ1-4; D may be TRBD1 (6 bases). V dropped 3 bases and J dropped 5 bases, with 19 bases sitting between them. The CDR3 is 17 residues long. Germline V gene data show CDR1 as LNHDA and CDR2 as SQIVND (reference sequence). The CDR3 DNA sequence: TGTGCCAGTAGTATGAGAGCCCCGGGACAAGAGAATGAAAAACTGTTTTTT. Amino acids: CASSMRAPGQENEKLFF.

This sequence joins TRBV28 and TRBJ2-3; weak D call: TRBD2 (5 bases). There are 11 residues in the CDR3. V was pared by 10 bases and J by 5 bases, with 10 bases between. In germline, CDR1 is MDHEN, CDR2 SYDVKM. The CDR3 DNA sequence: TGTGCCACAACCGGGGTAGATACGCAGTATTTT. This translates into CATTGVDTQYF.

This rearrangement joins TRBV27 to TRBJ1-6, with 8 positions matching TRBD1. The V gene's germline CDR1 is MNHEY and CDR2 SMNVEV (reference sequence). The CDR3 consists of 14 residues. V shed 3 bases, J shed 10 bases, and the junction held 5 bases outside the gene matches. The CDR3 DNA is TGTGCCAGCAGTTTCAGGGGGCAGGGATCACCCCTCCACTTT. This encodes CASSFRGQGSPLHF.

The rearrangement joins TRBV7-2 to TRBJ1-5; D uncertain. Deletions cut 0 bases from V and 4 bases from J, with 10 bases between. This CDR3 has 15 amino acids. Germline CDR1 is SGHTA and CDR2 is FQGNSA. The CDR3 region has the DNA TGTGCCAGCAGCTTAGCGGCTACAGAGAATCAGCCCCAGCATTTT. Its protein product is CASSLAATENQPQHF.

The gene calls are TRBV7-9 and TRBJ1-1; D gene unclear. This CDR3 is 13 amino acids long. V was clipped by 1 base and J by 6 bases, with 9 bases between them. Germline V lookup: CDR1 SEHNR, CDR2 FQNEAQ (reference sequence). Here the CDR3 DNA reads TGTGCCAGCAGCTTAGTACAGTACGCTGAAGCTTTCTTT. Translation gives CASSLVQYAEAFF.

This clone appeared a few times. This chain joins TRBV28 and TRBJ1-2; D remains ambiguous. The CDR3 runs to 14 residues. Deletions cut 2 bases from V and 2 bases from J, with 9 bases between. The germline CDR1 and CDR2 sequences are MDHEN and SYDVKM. The CDR3 DNA sequence: TGTGCCAGCAGTTTAGTCGGCAGGAACTATGGCTACACCTTC. This gives the protein CASSLVGRNYGYTF.

This clone was detected only once. This chain links TRBV11-1 with TRBJ2-7; 10 bases fit TRBD1. The junction had 11 bases not matched to a gene; V was cut back by 5 bases and J by 7 bases. Germline loops: CDR1 SGHAT, CDR2 FQDESV (reference sequence). The CDR3 sequence is 15 residues long. CDR3: CASSATRGTGEEQYF. The CDR3 region has the DNA TGTGCCAGCAGCGCAACTCGGGGGACAGGGGAAGAGCAGTACTTC.

This clone came up once. The chain combines TRBV19 with TRBJ1-2, with 7 bases identical to TRBD1. The junction had 12 bases not matched to a gene; V was cut back by 7 bases and J by 4 bases. The CDR3 spans 15 residues. Germline CDR1 reads LNHDA; CDR2 reads SQIVND (reference sequence). Written as DNA, the CDR3 is TGTGCCAGTACCCTCGGACAGGCGGGCATCTATGGCTACACCTTC. Translating gives CASTLGQAGIYGYTF.

The gene calls are TRBV5-1 and TRBJ2-2, with D tentatively TRBD1 (5 bases). With 5 bases removed from V and 6 bases from J, the gap between germline ends came to 14 bases. Germline V gives CDR1 SGHRS, CDR2 YFSETQ. The CDR3 consists of 14 residues. In DNA, the CDR3 is TGCGCCAGCAGGTCCCAGGGTCAGGCCGGGGAGCTGTTTTTT. Its translation: CASRSQGQAGELFF.

In its sample, this clone was seen once. The chain joins TRBV14 to TRBJ1-2; D unresolved. The CDR3 totals 15 residues. With 4 bases removed from V and 7 bases from J, the gap between germline ends came to 19 bases. The V gene's germline CDR1 is SGHDN and CDR2 FVKESK. The CDR3 nucleotides read TGTGCCAGCAGCCCCGGCCTTTCTACTAGGTCTGGCTACACCTTC. It codes for CASSPGLSTRSGYTF. The full variable domain, its missing parts supplied by reference TRBV14 and TRBJ1-2, is EAGVTQFPSHSVIEKGQTVTLRCDPISGHDNLYWYRRVMGKEIKFLLHFVKESKQDESGMPNNRFLAERTGGTYSTLKVQPAELEDSGVYFCASSPGLSTRSGYTFGSGTRLTVV.

The gene calls are TRBV3-1 (or the pseudogene TRBV3-2) and TRBJ1-1; D unresolved. Germline CDR1 and CDR2: LGHDT and YNNKEL (reference sequence). CDR3 length equals 13 residues. V lost 3 bases, J lost 1 base, and 6 bases lay in between. In DNA form, the CDR3 reads TGTGCCAGCAGCCAGGACTGGAACACTGAAGCTTTCTTT. It yields the protein CASSQDWNTEAFF.

The gene calls are TRBV27 and TRBJ2-7, with 9 positions matching TRBD2. In germline, CDR1 is MNHEY, CDR2 SMNVEV (reference sequence). Unmatched junction bases numbered 5, after V lost 3 bases and J lost 5 bases. The CDR3 totals 14 residues. CDR3 sequence: CASSFSLAGNEQYF. The CDR3 region has the DNA TGTGCCAGCAGTTTTAGCCTAGCGGGGAACGAGCAGTACTTC.

A few counts support this clone. The V gene is TRBV2, the J gene TRBJ1-1, with a weak D call TRBD1 (6 bases). The CDR3 is 14 residues long. V lost 5 bases to trimming and J lost 4 bases, with 14 bases between them. CDR1 and CDR2 from the germline V gene are SNHLY and FYNNEI. CDR3 residues: CASSLYRDSTEAFF. CDR3 bases: TGTGCCAGCAGTTTATACAGGGATTCCACTGAAGCTTTCTTT.

The chain recombines TRBV27 with TRBJ1-5; D might be TRBD1 (6 bases). The ends were cut back, 3 bases at V and 4 bases at J, with 19 bases in the middle. The CDR3 length is 17 residues. The V gene's germline CDR1 is MNHEY and CDR2 SMNVEV (reference sequence). CDR3 in amino acids: CASSLAFTTGDNQPQHF. The CDR3 DNA sequence: TGTGCCAGCAGTTTGGCGTTCACGACAGGAGATAATCAGCCCCAGCATTTT.